This entry describes one TCR beta chain. Its cognate antigen is unknown. This entry belongs to a study of cytomegalovirus exposure and HLA in healthy donors. General study points: In vitro confirmation showed three CMV-associated chains to be CMV antigen specific.

PCR amplification relied on 60 Vbeta primers (plus 13 Jbeta primers). The data were produced by immunoSEQ multiplex PCR, yet TCRdb's version contains in-frame clones alone and is incomplete. Among some 130,000 clones listed, around three quarters were seen once. CDR3 length equals 15 residues. J gave up 7 bases and V 0 bases, and 3 bases lay outside the gene matches. CDR1 is KGHSH and CDR2 is LQKENI in the germline V gene. The specimen sequenced was PBMCs. The rearrangement joins TRBV18 to TRBJ2-1; 10 bases are a match to TRBD2. This receptor was taken from a male donor in good health and CMV-seronegative. The CDR3 DNA reads as TGTGCCAGCTCACCACCGGGGACTAGCGAGAATGAGCAGTTCTTC. Translation: CASSPPGTSENEQFF. The whole variable domain, remainder taken from reference TRBV18 and TRBJ2-1, is NAGVMQNPRHLVRRRGQEARLRCSPMKGHSHVYWYRQLPEEGLKFMVYLQKENIIDESGMPKERFSAEFPKEGPSILRIQQVVRGDSAAYFCASSPPGTSENEQFFGPGTRLTVL.